This entry describes one T cell receptor (beta chain). Its antigen is not known. This record belongs to a study of cytomegalovirus exposure and HLA in healthy donors. V lost 6 bases and J 4 bases, leaving 15 bases between the germline ends. The CDR3 spans 14 residues. Germline values: CDR1 MNHEY, CDR2 SVGAGI. In the PCR, 60 Vbeta and 13 Jbeta primers were used. TCRdb keeps only in-frame clones here, not all; method: immunoSEQ multiplex PCR. The profile covers about 160,000 clones, with roughly 80% appearing a single time and around 3.5% taken by the ten largest. General study points: Fewer N-insertions than the roughly 670-donor mean were reportedly shown by an Asian-associated ancestry cluster in a later analysis. In terms of immune exposure information, only CMV serostatus was available.

This receptor was obtained from a man younger than 40 in good health and CMV-seropositive. The source material was PBMCs. The chain employs TRBV6-5 and TRBJ1-1; D might be TRBD1 (6 bases). As DNA, the CDR3 is TGTGCCAGCAGAACCGGGACACTGGGCACTGAAGCTTTCTTT. As protein: CASRTGTLGTEAFF.